The TCR beta chain described here comes from a study of blood T cell repertoires in COVID-19. V was trimmed by 6 bases and J by 4 bases, leaving 23 bases between them. The germline V gene has CDR1 LGHNA and CDR2 YNFKEQ. CDR3 length: 17 residues. In the original workflow: Amplified reference gene primers provided the basis for estimating nucleated cell counts. TCRdb's copy holds only in-frame clones and misses some; the assay was immunoSEQ multiplex PCR. That table furnishes V, J and clone size, whereas the DNA furnished D and trimming. The sample contains approximately 290,000 clones, 85% to 90% of which appear only once.

This TCR was recovered from a man in his thirties or forties with acute or convalescent COVID-19. The sample comprised peripheral blood. The chain has TRBV4-2 and TRBJ2-3, with a possible D match to TRBD1 (6 bases). In DNA form, the CDR3 reads TGTGCCAGCAGTCCCGACCCGACAGGCTTGACTTCAGATACGCAGTATTTT. The encoded protein is CASSPDPTGLTSDTQYF.